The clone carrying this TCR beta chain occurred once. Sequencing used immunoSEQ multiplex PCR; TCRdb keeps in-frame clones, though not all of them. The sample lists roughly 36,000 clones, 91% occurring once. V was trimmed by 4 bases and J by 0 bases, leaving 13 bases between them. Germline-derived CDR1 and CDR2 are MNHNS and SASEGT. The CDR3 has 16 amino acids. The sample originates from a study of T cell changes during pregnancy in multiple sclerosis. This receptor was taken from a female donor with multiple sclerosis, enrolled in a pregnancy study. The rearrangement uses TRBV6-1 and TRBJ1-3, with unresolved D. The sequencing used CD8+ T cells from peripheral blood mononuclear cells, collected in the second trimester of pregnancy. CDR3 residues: CASSASDGDSGNTIYF. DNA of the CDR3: TGTGCCAGCAGTGCTAGCGACGGAGACTCTGGAAACACCATATATTTT.